These T cell receptor beta chains were read from a single sample in a study of cytomegalovirus exposure and HLA in healthy donors. Repertoires were generated with immunoSEQ multiplex PCR, while TCRdb's copy carries only in-frame clones and drops some. In the table there are 75,000 to 90,000 clones, 79% of which are singletons. Material: PBMCs. The receptors shown here come from a woman aged 40 to 55 in good health and CMV-seropositive. Both conserved end residues are trimmed from each CDR3. The size entry is marked missing in some rows and otherwise reads once, few, many or a size class.

CDR3 protein: ASSILDYGYT; V gene: TRBV6-6; clone size: NA; J gene: TRBJ1-2
CDR3 protein: SVGVPTGTYNEQF; V gene: TRBV29-1; clone size: NA; J gene: TRBJ2-1
CDR3 protein: ASSVLAGGQETQY; V gene: TRBV19; clone size: NA; J gene: TRBJ2-5
CDR3 protein: ASSGLAGKTDTQY; V gene: TRBV2; clone size: NA; J gene: TRBJ2-3
CDR3 protein: AWSLAANGYT; V gene: TRBV30; clone size: NA; J gene: TRBJ1-2
CDR3 protein: ASKRGTSGSFYEQY; V gene: TRBV9; clone size: NA; J gene: TRBJ2-7
CDR3 protein: ASSEGTAYQETQY; V gene: TRBV6-1; clone size: NA; J gene: TRBJ2-5
CDR3 protein: ASSSPPGQAQSRYGYT; V gene: TRBV5-1; clone size: NA; J gene: TRBJ1-2
CDR3 protein: AWSVSHAGRGANVLT; V gene: TRBV30; clone size: few; J gene: TRBJ2-6
CDR3 protein: ASSQESRAGGPSNEQF; V gene: TRBV4-2; clone size: NA; J gene: TRBJ2-1
CDR3 protein: AGKGDTEAF; V gene: TRBV2; clone size: NA; J gene: TRBJ1-1
CDR3 protein: AWVLTGTTDTQY; V gene: TRBV30; clone size: NA; J gene: TRBJ2-3
CDR3 protein: ASSSSGGATDTQY; V gene: TRBV6-1; clone size: NA; J gene: TRBJ2-3
CDR3 protein: ASSPEREIGELF; V gene: TRBV18; clone size: once; J gene: TRBJ2-2
CDR3 protein: ASNRRRGRGVYGYT; V gene: TRBV5-6; clone size: NA; J gene: TRBJ1-2